This T cell receptor (beta chain) stems from a study of human T cells and chemical hapten exposure. At the level of the study: Patients received weekly diphenylcyclopropenone doses to the scalp throughout the approximately 23-week study. Mainly, slight library volume differences in the pool made TCR yields vary. Study outcomes and limitations: Expanded TCRs formed significantly more large CDR3 similarity clusters than controls.

This clonotype was seen ten or more times. Its antigen is undetermined. In the authors' workflow: Ranging from about 23,224 to 700,000, TCR counts per sample had a median value of 95,638. TCRdb reprocessed the RACE reads with MiXCR, giving one entry per CDR3 protein. TCRdb's processing, not the study's, gives the V and J calls here. The sample contains 85,000 to 100,000 distinct CDR3 sequences, around a quarter of which appear only once. The V gene lost 1 base and the J gene lost 7 bases, with 13 bases spanning the gap. CDR3 size: 14 residues. Time point: patch test 3, about 24 weeks after DPC sensitization. Treatment of the sample: therapeutic diphenylcyclopropenone sensitization with weekly scalp DPC.

Source: whole blood, taken in connection with sensitization to the hapten diphenylcyclopropenone (DPC). V gene TRBV12-3 or TRBV12-4 combines with J gene TRBJ1-1; D gene ambiguous. This clonotype was obtained from a middle-aged man with alopecia areata. Some clones in this sample may be carry-over from other donors' samples. The CDR3 nucleotides read TGTGCCAGCAGTTTAGATTATGGAAATGTTGAAGCTTTCTTT. It yields the protein CASSLDYGNVEAFF.